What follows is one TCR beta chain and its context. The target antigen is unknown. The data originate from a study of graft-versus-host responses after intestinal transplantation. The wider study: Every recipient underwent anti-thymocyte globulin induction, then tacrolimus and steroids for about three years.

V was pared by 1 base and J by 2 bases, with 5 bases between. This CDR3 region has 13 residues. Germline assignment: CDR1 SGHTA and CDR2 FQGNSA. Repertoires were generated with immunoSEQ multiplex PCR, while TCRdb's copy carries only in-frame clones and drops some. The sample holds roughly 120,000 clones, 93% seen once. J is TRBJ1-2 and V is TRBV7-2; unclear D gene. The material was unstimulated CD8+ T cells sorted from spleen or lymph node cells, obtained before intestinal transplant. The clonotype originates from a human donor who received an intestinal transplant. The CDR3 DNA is TGTGCCAGCAGCTTAGAGAAAAACTATGGCTACACCTTC. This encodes CASSLEKNYGYTF.